This is a list of T cell receptor beta chains from one sample in a study of technical replicates of blood from a handful of donors. Assay used: immunoSEQ multiplex PCR; TCRdb lists only in-frame clones, some missing. The sample records fewer than 100,000 clones, about 94% being singletons. The sample comprised T cells isolated from PBMCs. Receptors were obtained from a human donor in good health. Both conserved end residues are part of each CDR3. Fields, in order: D gene, J gene, clone size, V gene, CDR3 protein, CDR3 DNA. A D gene is named only where the DNA matches it firmly. A clone size is listed for some rows: how often the clone was seen (once, few, many), or a class if it is expanded.

d_call: .; j_call: TRBJ2-7; clone_size: .; v_call: TRBV5-1; cdr3_aa: CASSSGETVGNYEQYF; cdr3_nt: TGCGCCAGCAGCTCAGGAGAGACAGTAGGAAACTACGAGCAGTACTTC
d_call: .; j_call: TRBJ2-1; clone_size: .; v_call: TRBV19; cdr3_aa: CATSPDWGLQTNEQFF; cdr3_nt: TGTGCCACCTCCCCGGACTGGGGGCTCCAGACCAATGAGCAGTTCTTC
d_call: TRBD1; j_call: TRBJ2-2; clone_size: .; v_call: TRBV7-9; cdr3_aa: CASSQIGTGLAGELFF; cdr3_nt: TGTGCCAGCAGCCAAATCGGGACAGGGTTGGCCGGGGAGCTGTTTTTT
d_call: .; j_call: TRBJ2-7; clone_size: .; v_call: TRBV23-1; cdr3_aa: CASGPAKRANYEQYF; cdr3_nt: TGCGCCAGCGGGCCGGCGAAGCGGGCTAACTACGAGCAGTACTTC
d_call: .; j_call: TRBJ1-1; clone_size: few; v_call: TRBV4-2; cdr3_aa: CASSQGSSEAFF; cdr3_nt: TGTGCCAGCAGCCAGGGTAGCTCTGAAGCTTTCTTT
d_call: .; j_call: TRBJ1-5; clone_size: .; v_call: TRBV6-5; cdr3_aa: CASRSQPVGPQHF; cdr3_nt: TGTGCCAGCAGGTCACAGCCTGTTGGGCCCCAGCATTTT
d_call: TRBD2; j_call: TRBJ2-1; clone_size: .; v_call: TRBV7-9; cdr3_aa: CASSFSGSNEQFF; cdr3_nt: TGTGCCAGCAGCTTTAGCGGGAGCAATGAGCAGTTCTTC
d_call: TRBD1; j_call: TRBJ1-1; clone_size: .; v_call: TRBV7-3; cdr3_aa: CASSLTRGRDTEAFF; cdr3_nt: TGTGCCAGCAGCTTAACCAGGGGGCGCGACACTGAAGCTTTCTTT
d_call: .; j_call: TRBJ2-5; clone_size: .; v_call: TRBV4-2; cdr3_aa: CASSQERTVGKETQYF; cdr3_nt: TGTGCCAGCAGCCAAGAACGGACAGTGGGAAAAGAGACCCAGTACTTC
d_call: .; j_call: TRBJ2-7; clone_size: .; v_call: TRBV4-3; cdr3_aa: CASSQDLLPSYEQYF; cdr3_nt: TGCGCCAGCAGCCAAGATTTACTCCCCTCCTACGAGCAGTACTTC
d_call: TRBD1; j_call: TRBJ2-5; clone_size: once; v_call: TRBV5-8; cdr3_aa: CASSLQGEQTQYF; cdr3_nt: TGTGCCAGCAGCTTGCAGGGGGAGCAGACCCAGTACTTC
d_call: .; j_call: TRBJ1-1; clone_size: .; v_call: TRBV9; cdr3_aa: CASSVDPGANTEAFF; cdr3_nt: TGTGCCAGCAGCGTAGATCCGGGAGCGAACACTGAAGCTTTCTTT
d_call: TRBD2; j_call: TRBJ2-3; clone_size: .; v_call: TRBV5-6; cdr3_aa: CASSPRQGGSTDTQYF; cdr3_nt: TGTGCCAGCAGCCCTCGCCAGGGAGGGAGCACAGATACGCAGTATTTT
d_call: .; j_call: TRBJ2-7; clone_size: .; v_call: TRBV29-1; cdr3_aa: CSVVESQQYF; cdr3_nt: TGCAGCGTTGTGGAGAGCCAGCAGTACTTC
d_call: TRBD2; j_call: TRBJ2-1; clone_size: .; v_call: TRBV27; cdr3_aa: CASRLLAGGKTEQFF; cdr3_nt: TGTGCCAGCCGATTACTAGCGGGAGGTAAGACTGAGCAGTTCTTC
d_call: TRBD1; j_call: TRBJ2-7; clone_size: .; v_call: TRBV11-3; cdr3_aa: CASSQGASSYEQYF; cdr3_nt: TGTGCCAGCAGTCAGGGGGCGAGCTCCTACGAGCAGTACTTC
d_call: .; j_call: TRBJ2-7; clone_size: .; v_call: TRBV23-1; cdr3_aa: CASSQPGSEQYF; cdr3_nt: TGCGCCAGCAGTCAACCAGGAAGCGAGCAGTACTTC
d_call: .; j_call: TRBJ1-2; clone_size: .; v_call: TRBV30; cdr3_aa: CAWDSYGYTF; cdr3_nt: TGTGCCTGGGACAGCTATGGCTACACCTTC
d_call: TRBD1; j_call: TRBJ2-1; clone_size: .; v_call: TRBV9; cdr3_aa: CASSVFPGQYNEQFF; cdr3_nt: TGTGCCAGCAGCGTCTTTCCGGGACAGTACAATGAGCAGTTCTTC
d_call: .; j_call: TRBJ2-1; clone_size: once; v_call: TRBV5-1; cdr3_aa: CARTLGPSGKYNEQFF; cdr3_nt: TGCGCCAGGACCTTGGGGCCTTCTGGTAAGTACAATGAGCAGTTCTTC
d_call: TRBD2; j_call: TRBJ2-1; clone_size: .; v_call: TRBV19; cdr3_aa: CASGAGGSYNEQFF; cdr3_nt: TGTGCCAGTGGAGCGGGAGGGTCCTACAATGAGCAGTTCTTC
d_call: TRBD2; j_call: TRBJ2-3; clone_size: .; v_call: TRBV30; cdr3_aa: CAWRGLAGIKTRTDTQYF; cdr3_nt: TGTGCCTGGAGGGGACTAGCGGGAATTAAAACCCGCACAGATACGCAGTATTTT
d_call: .; j_call: TRBJ1-2; clone_size: .; v_call: TRBV10-2; cdr3_aa: CASSLRGFGSYGYTF; cdr3_nt: TGCGCCAGCAGCCTCAGGGGTTTTGGGTCCTATGGCTACACCTTC
d_call: .; j_call: TRBJ2-7; clone_size: .; v_call: TRBV6-1; cdr3_aa: CASSEAIGRGYEQYF; cdr3_nt: TGTGCCAGCAGTGAAGCGATCGGCAGAGGCTACGAGCAGTACTTC
d_call: TRBD2; j_call: TRBJ2-3; clone_size: .; v_call: TRBV28; cdr3_aa: CASSLAGADTQYF; cdr3_nt: TGTGCCAGCAGTTTGGCGGGGGCAGATACGCAGTATTTT
d_call: TRBD2; j_call: TRBJ2-1; clone_size: .; v_call: TRBV13; cdr3_aa: CASSLRVLAGDTGEQFF; cdr3_nt: TGTGCCAGCAGCCTCCGAGTACTGGCGGGAGATACGGGTGAGCAGTTCTTC
d_call: .; j_call: TRBJ1-5; clone_size: .; v_call: TRBV30; cdr3_aa: CAWSFGYSNQPQHF; cdr3_nt: TGTGCCTGGAGTTTCGGTTATAGCAATCAGCCCCAGCATTTT
d_call: .; j_call: TRBJ1-5; clone_size: .; v_call: TRBV7-2; cdr3_aa: CASSPSQGPQPQHF; cdr3_nt: TGTGCCAGCAGCCCCTCGCAGGGCCCTCAGCCCCAGCATTTT
d_call: .; j_call: TRBJ2-1; clone_size: .; v_call: TRBV19; cdr3_aa: CASSIQGGNEQFF; cdr3_nt: TGTGCCAGTAGTATCCAGGGAGGCAATGAGCAGTTCTTC
d_call: TRBD1; j_call: TRBJ1-4; clone_size: .; v_call: TRBV11-2; cdr3_aa: CASSFLQGASEKLFF; cdr3_nt: TGTGCCAGCAGCTTCTTACAGGGGGCGAGTGAAAAACTGTTTTTT
d_call: TRBD2; j_call: TRBJ2-1; clone_size: .; v_call: TRBV19; cdr3_aa: CARSLAGDLNEQFF; cdr3_nt: TGTGCCAGGTCCCTAGCGGGAGATCTAAATGAGCAGTTCTTC
d_call: .; j_call: TRBJ1-5; clone_size: .; v_call: TRBV28; cdr3_aa: CASSLVPLLRGQPQHF; cdr3_nt: TGTGCCAGCAGTTTAGTCCCACTTCTAAGGGGTCAGCCCCAGCATTTT
d_call: .; j_call: TRBJ1-4; clone_size: once; v_call: TRBV7-9; cdr3_aa: CASSLVEGREKLFF; cdr3_nt: TGTGCCAGCAGCTTAGTGGAGGGGCGTGAAAAACTGTTTTTT
d_call: .; j_call: TRBJ1-1; clone_size: .; v_call: TRBV19; cdr3_aa: CASGAGVGTEAFF; cdr3_nt: TGTGCCAGTGGCGCAGGGGTGGGCACTGAAGCTTTCTTT
d_call: TRBD2; j_call: TRBJ2-2; clone_size: .; v_call: TRBV18; cdr3_aa: CAFPGTSGIATNTGELFF; cdr3_nt: TGTGCCTTCCCAGGGACTAGCGGGATTGCAACGAACACCGGGGAGCTGTTTTTT
d_call: .; j_call: TRBJ2-2; clone_size: .; v_call: TRBV9; cdr3_aa: CASIGHPNGELFF; cdr3_nt: TGTGCCAGCATCGGACACCCCAACGGGGAGCTGTTTTTT
d_call: .; j_call: TRBJ1-2; clone_size: .; v_call: TRBV5-1; cdr3_aa: CASSLTRGGYTF; cdr3_nt: TGCGCCAGCAGCTTGACACGAGGAGGCTACACCTTC
d_call: TRBD1; j_call: TRBJ2-3; clone_size: .; v_call: TRBV29-1; cdr3_aa: CSGGQGNADTQYF; cdr3_nt: TGCAGCGGGGGACAGGGGAATGCAGATACGCAGTATTTT
d_call: TRBD2; j_call: TRBJ2-3; clone_size: .; v_call: TRBV7-3; cdr3_aa: CASSATGTSLTDTQYF; cdr3_nt: TGTGCCAGCAGCGCGACCGGGACTAGCTTGACAGATACGCAGTATTTT
d_call: .; j_call: TRBJ2-1; clone_size: .; v_call: TRBV7-3; cdr3_aa: CASSVAGQTYNEQFF; cdr3_nt: TGTGCCAGCAGTGTCGCGGGACAGACTTACAATGAGCAGTTCTTC
d_call: TRBD2; j_call: TRBJ2-2; clone_size: .; v_call: TRBV5-1; cdr3_aa: CASSKTSGGNTGELFF; cdr3_nt: TGCGCCAGCAGCAAAACTAGCGGGGGGAACACCGGGGAGCTGTTTTTT
d_call: TRBD2; j_call: TRBJ2-1; clone_size: .; v_call: TRBV6-1; cdr3_aa: CASSEMTKSGGYTEQFF; cdr3_nt: TGTGCCAGCAGTGAAATGACTAAGAGCGGGGGCTACACTGAGCAGTTCTTC
d_call: TRBD1; j_call: TRBJ1-5; clone_size: .; v_call: TRBV2; cdr3_aa: CASRPRQGGNQPQHF; cdr3_nt: TGTGCCAGCAGGCCTCGACAGGGGGGCAATCAGCCCCAGCATTTT
d_call: TRBD2; j_call: TRBJ2-1; clone_size: .; v_call: TRBV30; cdr3_aa: CAWSAGLAWNEQFF; cdr3_nt: TGTGCCTGGAGTGCAGGACTAGCTTGGAATGAGCAGTTCTTC
d_call: TRBD1; j_call: TRBJ1-3; clone_size: .; v_call: TRBV14; cdr3_aa: CASSFDRGTGNTIYF; cdr3_nt: TGTGCCAGCAGCTTCGACAGGGGTACTGGAAACACCATATATTTT
d_call: .; j_call: TRBJ1-2; clone_size: .; v_call: TRBV11-3; cdr3_aa: CASSSGSYGYTF; cdr3_nt: TGTGCCAGCAGCTCGGGATCTTATGGCTACACCTTC
d_call: TRBD1; j_call: TRBJ1-2; clone_size: .; v_call: TRBV29-1; cdr3_aa: CSVEGRGRNYGYTF; cdr3_nt: TGCAGCGTTGAAGGCAGGGGGCGGAACTATGGCTACACCTTC
d_call: TRBD1; j_call: TRBJ1-3; clone_size: .; v_call: TRBV28; cdr3_aa: CASSWTGARSGNTIYF; cdr3_nt: TGTGCCAGCAGTTGGACAGGAGCCCGCTCTGGAAACACCATATATTTT
d_call: TRBD1; j_call: TRBJ2-2; clone_size: .; v_call: TRBV7-3; cdr3_aa: CASSSQGVQDTGELFF; cdr3_nt: TGTGCCAGCAGCTCGCAGGGGGTGCAGGACACCGGGGAGCTGTTTTTT
d_call: .; j_call: TRBJ1-1; clone_size: .; v_call: TRBV19; cdr3_aa: CASSDDQGRGNTEAFF; cdr3_nt: TGTGCCAGTAGTGACGATCAGGGCCGTGGGAACACTGAAGCTTTCTTT
d_call: TRBD2; j_call: TRBJ2-7; clone_size: .; v_call: TRBV14; cdr3_aa: CASSHTSGRLYEQYF; cdr3_nt: TGTGCCAGCAGCCATACTAGCGGGCGGCTCTACGAGCAGTACTTC
d_call: TRBD1; j_call: TRBJ2-7; clone_size: .; v_call: TRBV11-2; cdr3_aa: CASSTPGGLGNEQYF; cdr3_nt: TGTGCCAGCAGCACCCCAGGGGGCCTCGGTAACGAGCAGTACTTC
d_call: TRBD2; j_call: TRBJ2-1; clone_size: .; v_call: TRBV7-9; cdr3_aa: CASSLREGTYNEQFF; cdr3_nt: TGTGCCAGCAGCTTACGGGAGGGGACCTACAATGAGCAGTTCTTC
d_call: TRBD2; j_call: TRBJ2-7; clone_size: .; v_call: TRBV5-1; cdr3_aa: CASSSGLAGTYEQYF; cdr3_nt: TGCGCCAGCAGCTCCGGACTAGCGGGGACCTACGAGCAGTACTTC
d_call: .; j_call: TRBJ2-7; clone_size: .; v_call: TRBV19; cdr3_aa: CASSPRISYEQYF; cdr3_nt: TGTGCCAGTAGTCCCAGGATCTCCTACGAGCAGTACTTC
d_call: TRBD2; j_call: TRBJ2-1; clone_size: .; v_call: TRBV27; cdr3_aa: CASSLSWEGEQFF; cdr3_nt: TGTGCCAGCAGTTTATCGTGGGAGGGTGAGCAGTTCTTC
d_call: TRBD2; j_call: TRBJ2-3; clone_size: .; v_call: TRBV5-4; cdr3_aa: CASSLGTSGSTDTQYF; cdr3_nt: TGTGCCAGCAGCTTGGGGACTAGCGGGAGTACAGATACGCAGTATTTT
d_call: TRBD2; j_call: TRBJ2-5; clone_size: .; v_call: TRBV7-2; cdr3_aa: CASSFPTSGSDKETQYF; cdr3_nt: TGTGCCAGCAGCTTCCCGACTAGCGGGAGTGATAAAGAGACCCAGTACTTC
d_call: TRBD1; j_call: TRBJ1-4; clone_size: .; v_call: TRBV9; cdr3_aa: CASSPKQTGAGEKLFF; cdr3_nt: TGTGCCAGCAGCCCGAAGCAAACAGGGGCGGGTGAAAAACTGTTTTTT